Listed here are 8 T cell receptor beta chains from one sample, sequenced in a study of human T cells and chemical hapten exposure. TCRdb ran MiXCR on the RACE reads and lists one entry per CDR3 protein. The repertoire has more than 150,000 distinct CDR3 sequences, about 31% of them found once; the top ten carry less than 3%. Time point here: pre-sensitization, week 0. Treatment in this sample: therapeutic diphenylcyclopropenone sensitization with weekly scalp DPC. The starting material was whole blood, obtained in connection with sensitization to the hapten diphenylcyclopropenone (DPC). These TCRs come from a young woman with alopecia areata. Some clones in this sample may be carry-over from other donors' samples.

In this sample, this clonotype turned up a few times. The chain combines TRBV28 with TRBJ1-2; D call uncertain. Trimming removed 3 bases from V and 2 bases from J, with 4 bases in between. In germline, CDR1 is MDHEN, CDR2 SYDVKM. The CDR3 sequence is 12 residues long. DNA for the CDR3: TGTGCCAGCAGTTTCTCCAACTATGGCTACACCTTC. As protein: CASSFSNYGYTF.

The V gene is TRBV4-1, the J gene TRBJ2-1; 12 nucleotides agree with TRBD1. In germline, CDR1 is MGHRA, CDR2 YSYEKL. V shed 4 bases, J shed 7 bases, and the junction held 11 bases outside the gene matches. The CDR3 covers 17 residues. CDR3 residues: CASSLKPGQGAQNEQFF. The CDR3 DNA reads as TGCGCCAGCAGCCTCAAACCGGGACAGGGGGCACAGAATGAGCAGTTCTTC.

In DNA form, the CDR3 reads TGTGCCAGCAGTCCGGACAGGGCCCTGCTAGATGGCACCTTC. As protein: CASSPDRALLDGTF. The chain uses TRBV2 and TRBJ1-2, with 8 bases that match TRBD1. Trimming removed 5 bases from V and 13 bases from J; junction bases left unmatched: 15. The germline V gene has CDR1 SNHLY and CDR2 FYNNEI. The CDR3 extends over 14 amino acids. The full variable domain, with the rest looked up from reference TRBV2 and TRBJ1-2, is EPEVTQTPSHQVTQMGQEVILRCVPISNHLYFYWYRQILGQKVEFLVSFYNNEISEKSEIFDDQFSVERPDGSNFTLKIRSTKLEDSAMYFCASSPDRALLDGTFGSGTRLTVV.

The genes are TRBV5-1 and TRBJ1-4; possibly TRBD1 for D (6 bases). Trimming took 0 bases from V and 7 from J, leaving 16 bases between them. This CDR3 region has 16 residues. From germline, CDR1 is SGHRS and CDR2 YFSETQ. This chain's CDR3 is CASSLAAGALGEKLFF. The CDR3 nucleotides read TGCGCCAGCAGCTTGGCGGCAGGGGCCCTCGGTGAAAAACTGTTTTTT.

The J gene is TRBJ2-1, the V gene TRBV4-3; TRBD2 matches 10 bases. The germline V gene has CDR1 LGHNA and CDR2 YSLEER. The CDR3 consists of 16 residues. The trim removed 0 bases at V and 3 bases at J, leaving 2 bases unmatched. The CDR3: CASSQEPSGSYNEQFF. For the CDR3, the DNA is TGCGCCAGCAGCCAAGAGCCTAGCGGGAGCTACAATGAGCAGTTCTTC.

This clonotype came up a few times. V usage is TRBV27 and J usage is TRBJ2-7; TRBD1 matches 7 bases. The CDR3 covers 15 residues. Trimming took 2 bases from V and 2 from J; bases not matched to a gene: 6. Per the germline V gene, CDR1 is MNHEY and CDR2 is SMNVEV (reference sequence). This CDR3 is CASSLRGRLAYEQYF. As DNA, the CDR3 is TGTGCCAGCAGTTTAAGGGGGCGCCTCGCCTACGAGCAGTACTTC.

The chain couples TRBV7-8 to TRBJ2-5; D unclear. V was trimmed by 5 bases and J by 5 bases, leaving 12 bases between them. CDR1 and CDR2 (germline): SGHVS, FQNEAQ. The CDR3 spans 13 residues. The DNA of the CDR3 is TGTGCCAGCAGCCTGGACCGCCCCGAGACCCAGTACTTC. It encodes CASSLDRPETQYF.

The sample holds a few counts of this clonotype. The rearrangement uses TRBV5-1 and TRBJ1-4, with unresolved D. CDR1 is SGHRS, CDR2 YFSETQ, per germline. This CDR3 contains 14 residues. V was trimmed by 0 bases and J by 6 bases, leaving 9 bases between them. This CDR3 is CASSLVGKDEKLFF. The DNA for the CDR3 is TGCGCCAGCAGCTTGGTGGGGAAGGATGAAAAACTGTTTTTT.